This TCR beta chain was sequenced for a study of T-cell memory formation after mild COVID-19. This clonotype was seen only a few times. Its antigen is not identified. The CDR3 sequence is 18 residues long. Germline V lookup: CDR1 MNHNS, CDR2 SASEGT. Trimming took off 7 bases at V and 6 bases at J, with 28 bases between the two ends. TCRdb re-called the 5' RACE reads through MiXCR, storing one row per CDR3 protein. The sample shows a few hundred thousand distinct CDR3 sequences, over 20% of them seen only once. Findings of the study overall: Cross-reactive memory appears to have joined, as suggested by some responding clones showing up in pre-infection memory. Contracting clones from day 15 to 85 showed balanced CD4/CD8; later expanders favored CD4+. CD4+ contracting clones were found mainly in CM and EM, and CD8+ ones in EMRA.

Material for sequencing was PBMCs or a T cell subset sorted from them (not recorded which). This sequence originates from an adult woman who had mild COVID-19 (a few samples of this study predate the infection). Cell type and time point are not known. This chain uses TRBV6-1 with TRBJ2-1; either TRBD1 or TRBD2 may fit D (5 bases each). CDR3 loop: CASTRALGFGTYTNEQFF. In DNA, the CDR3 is TGTGCCAGCACAAGGGCCTTGGGGTTCGGGACCTACACCAATGAGCAGTTCTTC.